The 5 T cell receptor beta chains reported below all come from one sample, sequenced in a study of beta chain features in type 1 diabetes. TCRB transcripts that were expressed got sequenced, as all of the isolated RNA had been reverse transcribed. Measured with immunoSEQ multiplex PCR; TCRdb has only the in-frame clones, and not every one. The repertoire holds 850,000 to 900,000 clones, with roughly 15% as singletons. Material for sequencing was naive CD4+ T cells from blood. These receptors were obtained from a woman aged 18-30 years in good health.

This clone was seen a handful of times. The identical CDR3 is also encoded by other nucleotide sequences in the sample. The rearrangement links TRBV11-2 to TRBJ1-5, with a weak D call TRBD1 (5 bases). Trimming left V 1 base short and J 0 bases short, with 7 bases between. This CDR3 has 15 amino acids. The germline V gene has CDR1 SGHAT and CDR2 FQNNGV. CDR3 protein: CASSLGQNSNQPQHF. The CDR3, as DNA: TGTGCCAGCAGCTTAGGACAGAATAGCAATCAGCCCCAGCATTTT.

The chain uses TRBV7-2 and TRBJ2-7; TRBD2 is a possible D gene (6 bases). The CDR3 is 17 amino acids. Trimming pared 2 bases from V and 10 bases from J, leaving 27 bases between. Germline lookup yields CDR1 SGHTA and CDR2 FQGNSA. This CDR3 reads CASSLKLMSVTSPHQYF. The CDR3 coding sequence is TGTGCCAGCAGCTTAAAACTTATGAGCGTCACTAGCCCCCACCAGTACTTC.

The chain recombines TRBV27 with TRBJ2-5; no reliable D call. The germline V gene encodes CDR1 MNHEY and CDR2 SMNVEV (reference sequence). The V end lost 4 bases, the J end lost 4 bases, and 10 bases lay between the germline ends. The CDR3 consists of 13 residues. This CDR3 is CASSYRVPETQYF. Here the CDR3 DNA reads TGTGCCAGCAGTTATCGGGTTCCAGAGACCCAGTACTTC.

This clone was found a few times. The CDR3 nucleotides are TGCGCCAGCAGCCTTCTCAGCGGTGCAACTAATGAAAAACTGTTTTTT. Translating gives CASSLLSGATNEKLFF. The chain couples TRBV4-3 to TRBJ1-4, with D uncertain. CDR1 and CDR2 from the germline V gene are LGHNA and YSLEER. CDR3 length: 16 amino acids. The germline V and J ends were trimmed by 4 bases and 0 bases, with 12 bases remaining between them.

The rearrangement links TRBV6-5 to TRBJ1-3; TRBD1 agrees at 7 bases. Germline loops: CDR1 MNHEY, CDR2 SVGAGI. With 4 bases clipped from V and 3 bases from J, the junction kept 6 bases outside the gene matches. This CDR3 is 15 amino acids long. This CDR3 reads CASSFRGRFGNTIYF. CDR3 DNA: TGTGCCAGCAGTTTTAGGGGGCGATTTGGAAACACCATATATTTT.